This T cell receptor (beta chain) was sequenced during a study of kidney transplant recipient with SARS-CoV-2 infection. TCRdb reprocessed the reads via MiXCR and lists one record per CDR3 protein. The sample includes about 240,000 distinct CDR3 sequences, 25% to 35% seen only once; the top ten take under 9.5%. The CDR3 runs to 17 residues. Germline CDR1 and CDR2: DFQATT and SNEGSKA (reference sequence). V was clipped by 2 bases and J by 7 bases, with 24 bases between them. This clonotype was counted a single time. Sample: a blood sample, taken at baseline and on roughly day 120 from a kidney transplant recipient. The TCR was taken from a male patient between 25 and 39 years old who had COVID-19 and was a kidney transplant recipient. Some of the T cells may derive from the graft donor. The V call is TRBV20-1, the J call TRBJ2-1; perhaps TRBD2 as D (7 bases). In DNA form, the CDR3 reads TGCAGTGCTAGATTCCGAGGGGGGGAGCGAGGGTATAATGAGCAGTTCTTC. This encodes CSARFRGGERGYNEQFF.